Listed below are T cell receptor beta chains from one sample, sequenced in a study of cytotoxic CD8 clonotypes in ibrutinib-treated CLL. Sequencing was performed with immunoSEQ multiplex PCR; in TCRdb, only in-frame clones are kept and a portion is missing. The sample has approximately 200,000 clones, 72% seen once. Sequencing used PBMCs, obtained after 24 months of ibrutinib treatment. The source of these receptors is a human donor with chronic lymphocytic leukemia. Both conserved end residues are trimmed from each CDR3. Not all rows give a size; the values are once, few, many and, for expanded clones, a class.

size	V	CDR3
few	TRBV27	ASSPRQRNTEAF
-	TRBV7-2	ASSLVSAGVYEQY
-	TRBV4-1	ASSQDEGLNTQY
-	TRBV11-2	ASSQNYGYT
-	TRBV19	ASGGSYEQY
-	TRBV15	ATSSFSGTAAGELF
-	TRBV7-9	ASSATGGANEKLF
-	TRBV25-1	ASSQGTSPDTQY
-	TRBV27	ASSPPGRAGYEQY
once	TRBV5-4	ASSVQQGAKLF
few	TRBV6-5	ASSYSTPIGEQF
few	TRBV7-9	ASSWPGVTRTGELF
-	TRBV18	ASSPVADPYSNQPQH
-	TRBV4-1	ASSQEYNEKLF
-	TRBV30	AWMAGGGYGYT
-	TRBV10-3	AISAMTGTDYGYT
-	TRBV29-1	SVEGGLAGVVETQY
few	TRBV5-4	ASSLAFRAGYGYT
-	TRBV9	ASGVRDQNYEQY
-	TRBV15	ATSSPLGGLWDEQY